This T cell receptor beta chain was retrieved from a study of CD8 T cells in Susac syndrome. The authors reverse transcribed roughly 0.5 to 1 ug RNA with random hexamers. Via MiXCR, TCRdb re-called the immunoSEQ multiplex PCR reads, giving one row per CDR3 protein. The profile shows about 100,000 distinct CDR3 sequences, 95% of them singletons. This clonotype was sampled from a human donor with Susac syndrome. Sequenced material: CD8+ T cells from PBMCs.

The CDR3 spells CASSVIGTSGHNEQFF. The CDR3 DNA follows: TGTGCCAGCAGTGTTATCGGGACTAGCGGGCACAATGAGCAGTTCTTC. The chain is built from TRBV6-4 and TRBJ2-1, with 12 bases aligning to TRBD2. Germline V gives CDR1 MRHNA, CDR2 SNTAGT. V trimming: 4 bases; J trimming: 5 bases; junction bases outside the gene matches: 6. This CDR3 region has 16 residues.